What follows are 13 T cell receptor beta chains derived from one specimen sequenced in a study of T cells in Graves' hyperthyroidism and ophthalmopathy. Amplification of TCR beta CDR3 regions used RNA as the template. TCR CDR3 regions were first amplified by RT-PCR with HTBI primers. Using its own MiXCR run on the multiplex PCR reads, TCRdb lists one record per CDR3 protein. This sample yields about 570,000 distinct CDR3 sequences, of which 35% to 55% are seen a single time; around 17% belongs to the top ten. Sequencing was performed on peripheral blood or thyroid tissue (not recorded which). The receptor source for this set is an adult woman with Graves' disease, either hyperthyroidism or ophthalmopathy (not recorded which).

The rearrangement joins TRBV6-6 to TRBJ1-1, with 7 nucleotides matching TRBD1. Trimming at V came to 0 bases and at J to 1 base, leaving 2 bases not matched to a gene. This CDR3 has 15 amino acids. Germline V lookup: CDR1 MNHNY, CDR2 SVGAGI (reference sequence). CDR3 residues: CASSYSGTENTEAFF. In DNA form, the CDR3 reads TGTGCCAGCAGTTACTCCGGGACAGAGAACACTGAAGCTTTCTTT.

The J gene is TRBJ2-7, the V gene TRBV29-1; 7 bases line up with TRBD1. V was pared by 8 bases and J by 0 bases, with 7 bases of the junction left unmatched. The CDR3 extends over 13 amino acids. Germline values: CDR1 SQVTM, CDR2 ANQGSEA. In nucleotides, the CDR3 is TGCAGCACCCGGGACAGTATCTCCTACGAGCAGTACTTC. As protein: CSTRDSISYEQYF.

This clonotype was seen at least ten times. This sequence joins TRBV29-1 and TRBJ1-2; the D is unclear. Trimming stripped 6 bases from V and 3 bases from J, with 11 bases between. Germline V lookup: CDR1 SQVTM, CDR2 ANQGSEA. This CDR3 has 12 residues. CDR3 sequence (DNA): TGCAGCGTAGTACCCCGGGACTATGGCTACACCTTC. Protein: CSVVPRDYGYTF. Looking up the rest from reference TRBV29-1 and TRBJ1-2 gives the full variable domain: SAVISQKPSRDICQRGTSLTIQCQVDSQVTMMFWYRQQPGQSLTLIATANQGSEATYESGFVIDKFPISRPNLTFSTLTVSNMSPEDSSIYLCSVVPRDYGYTFGSGTRLTVV.

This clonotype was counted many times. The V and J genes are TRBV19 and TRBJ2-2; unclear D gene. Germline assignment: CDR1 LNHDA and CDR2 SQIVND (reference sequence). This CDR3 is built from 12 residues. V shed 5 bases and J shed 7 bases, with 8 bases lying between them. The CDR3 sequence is CASSPALGELFF. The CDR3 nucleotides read TGTGCCAGTAGTCCGGCTCTCGGGGAGCTGTTTTTT.

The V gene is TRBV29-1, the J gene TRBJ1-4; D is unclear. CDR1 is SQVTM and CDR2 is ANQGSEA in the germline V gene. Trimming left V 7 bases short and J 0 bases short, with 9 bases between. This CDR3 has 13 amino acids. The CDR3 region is CSAEVATNEKLFF. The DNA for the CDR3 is TGCAGCGCGGAGGTTGCAACTAATGAAAAACTGTTTTTT. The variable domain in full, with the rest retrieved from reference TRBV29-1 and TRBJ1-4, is SAVISQKPSRDICQRGTSLTIQCQVDSQVTMMFWYRQQPGQSLTLIATANQGSEATYESGFVIDKFPISRPNLTFSTLTVSNMSPEDSSIYLCSAEVATNEKLFFGSGTQLSVL.

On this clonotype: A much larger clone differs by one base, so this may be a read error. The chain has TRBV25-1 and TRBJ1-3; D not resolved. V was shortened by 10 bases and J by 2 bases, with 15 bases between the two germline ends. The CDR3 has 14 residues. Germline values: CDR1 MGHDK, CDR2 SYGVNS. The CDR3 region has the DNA TGTGCCACCTCGGACCCAGCCCCTGGAAACACCATATATTTT. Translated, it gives CATSDPAPGNTIYF. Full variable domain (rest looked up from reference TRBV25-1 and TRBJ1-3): EADIYQTPRYLVIGTGKKITLECSQTMGHDKMYWYQQDPGMELHLIHYSYGVNSTEKGDLSSESTVSRIRTEHFPLTLESARPSHTSQYLCATSDPAPGNTIYFGEGSWLTVV.

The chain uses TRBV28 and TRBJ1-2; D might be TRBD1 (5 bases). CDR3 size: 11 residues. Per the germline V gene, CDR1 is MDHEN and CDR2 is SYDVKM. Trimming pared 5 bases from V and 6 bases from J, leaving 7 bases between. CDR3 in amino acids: CASSPTDGYTF. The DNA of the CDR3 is TGTGCCAGCAGTCCGACAGATGGCTACACCTTC.

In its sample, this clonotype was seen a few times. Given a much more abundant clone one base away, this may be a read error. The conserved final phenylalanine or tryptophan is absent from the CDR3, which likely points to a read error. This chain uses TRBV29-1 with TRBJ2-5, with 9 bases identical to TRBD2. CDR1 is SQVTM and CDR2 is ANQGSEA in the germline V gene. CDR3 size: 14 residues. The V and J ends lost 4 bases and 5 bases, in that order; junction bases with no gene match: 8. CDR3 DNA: TGCAGCGTTGTGATAGCGGGAGAGGGTGAGACCCAGTACCTC. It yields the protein CSVVIAGEGETQYL.

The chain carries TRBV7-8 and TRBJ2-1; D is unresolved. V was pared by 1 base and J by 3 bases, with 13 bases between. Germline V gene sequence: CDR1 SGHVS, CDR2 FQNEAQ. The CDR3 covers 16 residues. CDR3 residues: CASSLDSLSSYNEQFF. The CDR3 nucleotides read TGTGCCAGCAGCTTAGATAGTCTCTCAAGCTACAATGAGCAGTTCTTC.

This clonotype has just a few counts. CDR3 in amino acids: CSTRDRSTDTQYF. CDR3 sequence (DNA): TGCAGTACCCGGGACAGAAGCACAGATACGCAGTATTTT. The chain uses TRBV29-1 and TRBJ2-3, with 7 bases matching TRBD1. The CDR3 is 13 amino acids. Per the germline V gene, CDR1 is SQVTM and CDR2 is ANQGSEA.

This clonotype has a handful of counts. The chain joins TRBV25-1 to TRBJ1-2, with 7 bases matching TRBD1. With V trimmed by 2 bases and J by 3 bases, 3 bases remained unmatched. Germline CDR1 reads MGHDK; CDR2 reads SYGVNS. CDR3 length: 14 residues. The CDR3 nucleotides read TGTGCCAGCAGTGAAACAGGGGTAGACTATGGCTACACCTTC. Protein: CASSETGVDYGYTF.

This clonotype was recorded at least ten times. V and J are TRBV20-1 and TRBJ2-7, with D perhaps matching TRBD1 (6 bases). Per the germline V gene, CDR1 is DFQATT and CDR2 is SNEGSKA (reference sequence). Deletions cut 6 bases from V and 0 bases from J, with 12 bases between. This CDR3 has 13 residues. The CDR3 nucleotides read TGCAGTGCCATCGGACAGACCTCCTACGAGCAGTACTTC. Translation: CSAIGQTSYEQYF.

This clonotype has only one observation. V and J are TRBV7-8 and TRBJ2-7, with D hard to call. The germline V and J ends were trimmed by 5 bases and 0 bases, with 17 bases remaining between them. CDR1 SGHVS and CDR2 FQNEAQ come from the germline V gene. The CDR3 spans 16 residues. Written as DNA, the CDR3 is TGTGCCAGCAGCGACCCTTTGCGGTCCTTCTCCTACGAGCAGTACTTC. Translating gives CASSDPLRSFSYEQYF.